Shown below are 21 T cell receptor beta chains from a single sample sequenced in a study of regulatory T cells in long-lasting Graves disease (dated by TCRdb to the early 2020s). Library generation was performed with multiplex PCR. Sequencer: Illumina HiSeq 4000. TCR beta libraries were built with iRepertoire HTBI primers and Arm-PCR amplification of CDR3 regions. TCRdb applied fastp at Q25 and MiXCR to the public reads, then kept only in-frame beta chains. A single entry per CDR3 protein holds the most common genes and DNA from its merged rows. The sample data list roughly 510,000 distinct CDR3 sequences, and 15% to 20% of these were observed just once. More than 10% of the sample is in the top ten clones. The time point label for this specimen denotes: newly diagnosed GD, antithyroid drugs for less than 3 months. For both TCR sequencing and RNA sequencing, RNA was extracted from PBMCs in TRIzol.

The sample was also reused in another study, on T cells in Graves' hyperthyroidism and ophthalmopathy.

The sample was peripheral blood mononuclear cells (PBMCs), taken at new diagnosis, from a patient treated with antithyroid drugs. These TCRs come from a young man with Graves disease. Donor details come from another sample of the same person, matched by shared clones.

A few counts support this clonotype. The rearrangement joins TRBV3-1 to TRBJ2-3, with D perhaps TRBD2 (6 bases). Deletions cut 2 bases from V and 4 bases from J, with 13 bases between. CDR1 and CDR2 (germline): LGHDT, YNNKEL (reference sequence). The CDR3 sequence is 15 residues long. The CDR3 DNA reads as TGTGCCAGCAGCCAATCGGAGGGCCGGGCAGATACGCAGTATTTT. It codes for CASSQSEGRADTQYF.

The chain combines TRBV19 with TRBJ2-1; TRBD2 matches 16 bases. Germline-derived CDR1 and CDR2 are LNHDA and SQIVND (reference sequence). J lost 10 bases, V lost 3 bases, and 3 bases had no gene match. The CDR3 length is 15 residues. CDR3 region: CASSMGLAGGEEQFF. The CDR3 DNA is TGTGCCAGTAGTATGGGACTAGCGGGAGGGGAGGAGCAGTTCTTC.

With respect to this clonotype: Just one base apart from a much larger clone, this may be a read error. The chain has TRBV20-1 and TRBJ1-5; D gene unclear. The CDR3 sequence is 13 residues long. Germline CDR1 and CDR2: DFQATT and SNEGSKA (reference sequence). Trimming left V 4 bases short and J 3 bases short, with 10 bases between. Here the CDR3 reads CSATYNPNQPQHF. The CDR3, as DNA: TGCAGTGCTACCTACAATCCCAATCAGCCCCAGCATTTT.

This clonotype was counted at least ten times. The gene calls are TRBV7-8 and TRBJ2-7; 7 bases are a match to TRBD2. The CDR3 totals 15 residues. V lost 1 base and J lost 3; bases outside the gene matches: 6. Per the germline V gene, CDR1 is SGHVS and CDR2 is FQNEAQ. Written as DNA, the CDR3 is TGTGCCAGCAGCTTAGATACGGGAGGTTACTACGAGCAGTACTTC. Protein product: CASSLDTGGYYEQYF.

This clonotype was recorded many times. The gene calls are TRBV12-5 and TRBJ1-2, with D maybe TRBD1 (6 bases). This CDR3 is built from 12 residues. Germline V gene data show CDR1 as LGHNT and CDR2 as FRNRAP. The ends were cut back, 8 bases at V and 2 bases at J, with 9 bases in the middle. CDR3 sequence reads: CASMGANYGYTF. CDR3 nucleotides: TGTGCTAGTATGGGGGCCAACTATGGCTACACCTTC. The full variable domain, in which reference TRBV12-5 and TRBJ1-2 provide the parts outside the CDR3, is DARVTQTPRHKVTEMGQEVTMRCQPILGHNTVFWYRQTMMQGLELLAYFRNRAPLDDSGMPKDRFSAEMPDATLATLKIQPSEPRDSAVYFCASMGANYGYTFGSGTRLTVV.

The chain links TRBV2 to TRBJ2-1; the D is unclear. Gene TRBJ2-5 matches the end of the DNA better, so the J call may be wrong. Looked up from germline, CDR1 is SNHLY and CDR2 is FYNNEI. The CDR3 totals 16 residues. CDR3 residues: CASSDTGGDGEETQYF. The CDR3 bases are TGTGCCAGCAGCGATACTGGCGGCGACGGAGAAGAGACCCAGTACTTC.

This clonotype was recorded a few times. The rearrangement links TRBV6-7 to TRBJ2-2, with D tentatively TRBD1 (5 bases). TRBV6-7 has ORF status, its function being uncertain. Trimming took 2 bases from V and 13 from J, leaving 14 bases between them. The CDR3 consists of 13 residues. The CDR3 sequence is CASSYPTALGLFF. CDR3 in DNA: TGTGCCAGCAGTTACCCGACAGCCCTCGGGCTGTTTTTT.

The CDR3 sequence: CASSLSGHPSGANVLTF. CDR3 bases: TGCGCCAGCAGCTTGTCAGGGCATCCCTCTGGGGCCAACGTCCTGACTTTC. The V call is TRBV5-1, the J call TRBJ2-6; a possible D gene is TRBD1 (5 bases). Per the germline V gene, CDR1 is SGHRS and CDR2 is YFSETQ. This CDR3 contains 17 residues. Trimming pared 1 base from V and 0 bases from J, leaving 11 bases between.

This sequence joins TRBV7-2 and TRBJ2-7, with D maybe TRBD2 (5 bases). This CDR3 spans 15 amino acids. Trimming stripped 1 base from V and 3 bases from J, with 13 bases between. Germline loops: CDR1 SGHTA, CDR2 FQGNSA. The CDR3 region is CASSLVAGSIYEQYF. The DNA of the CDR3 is TGTGCCAGCAGCTTAGTTGCGGGCTCAATCTACGAGCAGTACTTC.

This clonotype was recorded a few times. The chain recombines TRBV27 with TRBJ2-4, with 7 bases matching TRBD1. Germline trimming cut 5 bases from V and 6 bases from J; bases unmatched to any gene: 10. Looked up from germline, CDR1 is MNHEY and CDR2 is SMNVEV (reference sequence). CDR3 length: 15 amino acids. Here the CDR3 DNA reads TGTGCCAGCAGTCCCACCCGGACAGGAGGAAACATTCAGTACTTC. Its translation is CASSPTRTGGNIQYF.

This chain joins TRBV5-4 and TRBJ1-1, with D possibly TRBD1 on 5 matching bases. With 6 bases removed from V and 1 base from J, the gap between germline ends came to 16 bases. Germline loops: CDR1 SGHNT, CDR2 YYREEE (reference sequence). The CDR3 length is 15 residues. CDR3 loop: CASTLAGGENTEAFF. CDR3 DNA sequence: TGTGCCAGCACTCTCGCCGGGGGGGAGAACACTGAAGCTTTCTTT.

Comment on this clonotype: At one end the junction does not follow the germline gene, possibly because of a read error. The chain's CDR3 is CASSLVERFF. CDR3 DNA: TGTGCCAGCAGCTTGGTTGAGCGGTTCTTC. The chain carries TRBV5-8 and TRBJ2-1, with D hard to call. CDR1 is SGHTS, CDR2 YDEGEE, per germline. CDR3 length: 10 amino acids.

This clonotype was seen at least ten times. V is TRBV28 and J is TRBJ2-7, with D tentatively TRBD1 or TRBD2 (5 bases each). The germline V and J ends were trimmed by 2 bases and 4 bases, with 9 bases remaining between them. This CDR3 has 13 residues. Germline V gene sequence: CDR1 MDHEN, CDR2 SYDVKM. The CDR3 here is CASSLGTIYEQYF. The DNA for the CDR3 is TGTGCCAGCAGTTTAGGGACCATTTACGAGCAGTACTTC.

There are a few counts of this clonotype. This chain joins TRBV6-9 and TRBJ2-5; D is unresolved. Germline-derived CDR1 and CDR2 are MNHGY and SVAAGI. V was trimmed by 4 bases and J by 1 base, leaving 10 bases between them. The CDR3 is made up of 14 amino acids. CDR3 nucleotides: TGTGCCAGCAGTTCCCCCCCGGCCCAAGAGACCCAGTACTTC. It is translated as CASSSPPAQETQYF.

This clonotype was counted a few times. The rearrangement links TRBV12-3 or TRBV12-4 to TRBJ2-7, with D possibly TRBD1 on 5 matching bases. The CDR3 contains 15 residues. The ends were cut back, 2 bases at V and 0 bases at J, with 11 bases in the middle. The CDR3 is CASSLKGSPSYEQYF. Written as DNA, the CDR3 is TGTGCCAGCAGTTTAAAGGGGTCCCCCTCCTACGAGCAGTACTTC.

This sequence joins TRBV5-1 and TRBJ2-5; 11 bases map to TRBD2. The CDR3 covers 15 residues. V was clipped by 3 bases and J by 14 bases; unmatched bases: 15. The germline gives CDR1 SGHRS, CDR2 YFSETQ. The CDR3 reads CASSWTPGLAESRYF. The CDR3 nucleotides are TGCGCCAGCAGCTGGACCCCGGGACTAGCGGAATCACGTTACTTC.

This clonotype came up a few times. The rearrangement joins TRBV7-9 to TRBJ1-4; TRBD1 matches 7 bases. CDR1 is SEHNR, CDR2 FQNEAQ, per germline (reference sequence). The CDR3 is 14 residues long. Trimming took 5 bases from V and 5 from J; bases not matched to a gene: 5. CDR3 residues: CASSRRQGNEKLFF. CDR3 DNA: TGTGCCAGCAGCCGCCGACAGGGAAATGAAAAACTGTTTTTT.

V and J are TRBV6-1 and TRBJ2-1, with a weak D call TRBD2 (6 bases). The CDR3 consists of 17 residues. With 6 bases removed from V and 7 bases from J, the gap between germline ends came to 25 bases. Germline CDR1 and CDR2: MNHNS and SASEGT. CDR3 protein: CASSFGPSDEVRNEQFF. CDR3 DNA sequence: TGTGCCAGCAGCTTCGGGCCTAGCGATGAGGTCCGGAATGAGCAGTTCTTC.

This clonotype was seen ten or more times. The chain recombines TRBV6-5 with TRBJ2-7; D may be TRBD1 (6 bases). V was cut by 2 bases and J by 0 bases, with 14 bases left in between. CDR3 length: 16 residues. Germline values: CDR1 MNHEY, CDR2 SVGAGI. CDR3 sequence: CASSYEGRGLSYEQYF. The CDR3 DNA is TGTGCCAGCAGTTACGAAGGCAGGGGTCTCTCCTACGAGCAGTACTTC.

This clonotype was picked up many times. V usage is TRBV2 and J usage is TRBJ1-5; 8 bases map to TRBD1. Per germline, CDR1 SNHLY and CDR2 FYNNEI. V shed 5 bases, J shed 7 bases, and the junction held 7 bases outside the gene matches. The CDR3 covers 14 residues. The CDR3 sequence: CASSPDRGRQPQHF. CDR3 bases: TGTGCCAGCAGTCCAGACAGGGGCCGACAGCCCCAGCATTTT.

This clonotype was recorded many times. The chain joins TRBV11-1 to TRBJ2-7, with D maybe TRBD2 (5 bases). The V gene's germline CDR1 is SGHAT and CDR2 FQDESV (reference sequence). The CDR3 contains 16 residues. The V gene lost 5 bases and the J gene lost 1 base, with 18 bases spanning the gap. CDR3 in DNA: TGTGCCAGCAGCCGTGCACTAGTCGGTAGATCCTACGAGCAGTACTTC. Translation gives CASSRALVGRSYEQYF.